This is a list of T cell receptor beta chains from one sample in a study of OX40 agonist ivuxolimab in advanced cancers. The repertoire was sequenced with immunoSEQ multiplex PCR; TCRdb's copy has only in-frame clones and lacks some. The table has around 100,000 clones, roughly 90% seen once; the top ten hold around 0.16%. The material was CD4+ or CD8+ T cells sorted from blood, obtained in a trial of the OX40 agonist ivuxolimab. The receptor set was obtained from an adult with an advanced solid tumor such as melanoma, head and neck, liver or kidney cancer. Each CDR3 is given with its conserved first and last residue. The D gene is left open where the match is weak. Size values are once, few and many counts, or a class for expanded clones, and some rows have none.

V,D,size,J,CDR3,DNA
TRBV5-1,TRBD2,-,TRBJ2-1,CASSLDAGGRNNEQFF,TGCGCCAGCAGCTTGGACGCGGGGGGGCGGAACAATGAGCAGTTCTTC
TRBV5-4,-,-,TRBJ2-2,CASSITGELFF,TGTGCCAGCAGCATCACCGGGGAGCTGTTTTTT
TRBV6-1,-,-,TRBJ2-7,CASRTGIIYEQYF,TGTGCCAGCAGAACAGGGATAATCTACGAGCAGTACTTC
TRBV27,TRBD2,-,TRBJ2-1,CASSLRLAGALGYNEQFF,TGTGCCAGCAGTTTACGACTAGCGGGAGCCCTTGGGTACAATGAGCAGTTCTTC
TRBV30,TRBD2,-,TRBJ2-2,CAWTSGLNTGELFF,TGTGCCTGGACTAGCGGATTGAACACCGGGGAGCTGTTTTTT
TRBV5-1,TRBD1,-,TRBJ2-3,CASSLLRQGGLDTQYF,TGCGCCAGCAGCTTGTTACGACAGGGGGGACTAGATACGCAGTATTTT
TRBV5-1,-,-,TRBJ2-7,CASPNRGGHSSYEQYF,TGCGCCAGCCCCAATAGAGGGGGTCATAGCTCCTACGAGCAGTACTTC
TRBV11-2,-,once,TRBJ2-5,CASSLDQGSQETQYF,TGTGCCAGCAGCTTAGATCAGGGCAGCCAAGAGACCCAGTACTTC
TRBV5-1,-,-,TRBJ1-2,CASSSTGNSGARHGYTF,TGCGCCAGCAGCTCAACTGGAAACAGTGGAGCGCGACATGGCTACACCTTC
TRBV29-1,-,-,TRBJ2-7,CSGLQGTSSGEQYF,TGCAGCGGGCTACAGGGTACAAGTTCGGGGGAGCAGTACTTC
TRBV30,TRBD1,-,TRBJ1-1,CAWRVSGGEIEAFF,TGTGCCTGGAGAGTATCAGGGGGCGAGATTGAAGCTTTCTTT
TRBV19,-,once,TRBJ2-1,CASSEGRTYNEQFF,TGTGCCAGTAGTGAGGGACGGACCTACAATGAGCAGTTCTTC
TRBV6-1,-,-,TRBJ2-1,CASSDSLPVPEQFF,TGTGCCAGCAGTGACAGCCTGCCTGTTCCGGAGCAGTTCTTC
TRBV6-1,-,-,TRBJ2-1,CASSDGGASYNEQFF,TGTGCCAGCAGTGATGGCGGGGCCTCCTACAATGAGCAGTTCTTC
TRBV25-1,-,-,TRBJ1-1,CASSGGGNTEAFF,TGTGCCAGCAGTGGGGGAGGGAACACTGAAGCTTTCTTT
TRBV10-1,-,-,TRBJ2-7,CASSSGSSYEQYF,TGCGCCAGCAGTTCAGGGAGCTCCTACGAGCAGTACTTC
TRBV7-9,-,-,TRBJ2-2,CASSLADANTGELFF,TGTGCCAGCAGCTTGGCAGATGCGAACACCGGGGAGCTGTTTTTT
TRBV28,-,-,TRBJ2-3,CASIPRWVRTDTQYF,TGTGCCAGCATACCTAGGTGGGTACGGACAGATACGCAGTATTTT
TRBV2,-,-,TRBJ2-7,CASRAGQTYEQYF,TGTGCCAGCAGGGCGGGACAGACTTACGAGCAGTACTTC
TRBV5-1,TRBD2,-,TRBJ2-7,CASSLEGGRALGEQYF,TGCGCCAGCAGCTTGGAGGGCGGGAGGGCCCTGGGCGAGCAGTACTTC
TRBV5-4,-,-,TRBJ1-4,CASSFLLGCPIKYF,TGTGCCAGCAGCTTCCTCCTTGGATGCCCAATTAAGTATTTT
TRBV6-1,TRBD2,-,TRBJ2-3,CASSEGTGGVTDTQYF,TGTGCCAGCAGTGAAGGGACGGGGGGGGTAACAGATACGCAGTATTTT
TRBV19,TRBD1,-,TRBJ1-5,CASSYRGTDQPQHF,TGTGCCAGTAGTTACAGGGGGACGGATCAGCCCCAGCATTTT
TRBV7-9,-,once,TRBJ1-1,CASSLGWTEAFF,TGTGCCAGCAGCTTGGGTTGGACTGAAGCTTTCTTT
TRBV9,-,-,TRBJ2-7,CASSAVGEGGEQYF,TGTGCCAGCAGCGCCGTTGGGGAGGGGGGCGAGCAGTACTTC